The following is a T cell receptor (beta chain) sequence with its context. No antigen is known for it. No base qualities exist here, and no much larger clone lies one base off it. This record belongs to a study of T cells in localized non-small cell lung cancer (dated by TCRdb to about 2020). Notes on the research overall: The study examined T cell repertoires in under 300 patients with early-stage NSCLC and compared tumors with uninvolved tumor-adjacent lungs. The cohort was made up of approximately 250 treatment-naive NSCLC patients whose localized lung tumors had been resected. Of the NSCLC patients, about 130 were male and approximately 97 were female, and the mean age was approximately 64 years. What the work shows at the level of the full study, not this receptor alone: Multi-region tumor sequencing was not performed, so intratumor heterogeneity could not be excluded. Uninvolved tumor-adjacent lung showed the highest T cell clonality, higher than tumor, which suggests more focused antigenic responses in the uninvolved tumor-adjacent lung. Of the top 100 tumor clones, a median of 57 were detected in paired uninvolved adjacent lung; about 26 were also among that lung's top 100. Because the study design was exploratory, TCR variables were selected using unadjusted p-values without false-discovery rate correction. Longer overall survival was associated with higher T cell density in blood, whereas shorter survival was associated with higher clonality in adjacent lung.

The immunoSEQ Assay was used to sequence TCR beta CDR3 regions from DNA. In the source study's methods: T cell density was computed as TCR beta template counts normalized to usable DNA estimated by amplifying housekeeping genes. Richness was estimated using the preseqR package, with extrapolation to 400,000 templates for PBMC samples and to 120,000 templates for tissue samples. Clonality was defined by subtracting Pielou's evenness from one. Tissue-enriched TCRs were identified through differential abundance testing performed on productive amino-acid clonotypes, with a minimum total count of 5 and an alpha of 0.1. The Jaccard Index and the Morisita Overlap Index were used to quantify repertoire overlap between compartments. GLIPH clustered TCR beta CDR3s with public tetramer-defined viral CDR3s; viral motifs required at least three viral sequences plus V-gene enrichment. TCRdb provides this immuneACCESS table in a form limited to in-frame rearrangements. Some clones are lacking; in checked studies, under half of them reflect an unresolved V gene, and why the rest are absent is not known. The V and J calls and clone size are taken from that table; D and trimming were inferred from the DNA. This sample holds 25,000 to 35,000 clones; nearly 90% were observed only once. The leading ten clones occupy around 4% of the sample.

The CDR3 measures 15 amino acids from cysteine to phenylalanine. The read is trimmed to its CDR3 DNA, 45 bases read in frame from base 1. Relative to germline, V is 6 bases shorter and J is 0 bases shorter, with 14 bases between their ends. Via the germline V gene, CDR1 is SQVTM and CDR2 ANQGSEA. At diagnosis, peripheral blood, uninvolved tumor-adjacent lung and tumor were collected and were preserved as a mix of fresh-frozen and FFPE material. For TCR repertoire profiling, the blood samples were analyzed as peripheral blood mononuclear cells. Sequenced material: peripheral blood mononuclear cells, taken before any cancer treatment. This receptor was obtained from a woman aged 35-75 years with stage III lung adenocarcinoma. Recombination connected TRBV29-1 to TRBJ2-2; TRBD1 is possibly the D segment (5 matching bases). The encoded CDR3 is CSVPGPLSNTGELFF. At the DNA level, the sequence is TGCAGCGTCCCAGGGCCCCTCTCGAACACCGGGGAGCTGTTTTTT.